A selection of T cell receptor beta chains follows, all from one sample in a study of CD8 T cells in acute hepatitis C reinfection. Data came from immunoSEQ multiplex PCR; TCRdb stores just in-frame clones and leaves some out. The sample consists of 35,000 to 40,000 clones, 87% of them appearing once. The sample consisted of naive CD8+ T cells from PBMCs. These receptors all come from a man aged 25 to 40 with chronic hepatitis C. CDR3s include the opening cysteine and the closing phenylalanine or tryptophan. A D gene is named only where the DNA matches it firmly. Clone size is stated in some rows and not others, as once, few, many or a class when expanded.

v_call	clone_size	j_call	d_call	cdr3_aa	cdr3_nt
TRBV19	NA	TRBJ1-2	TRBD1	CASSSLDRVYDGYTF	TGTGCCAGTAGTAGCCTCGACAGGGTGTATGATGGCTACACCTTC
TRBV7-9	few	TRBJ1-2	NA	CASSSTSEGWWDGYTF	TGTGCCAGCAGCTCCACCTCGGAGGGCTGGTGGGATGGCTACACCTTC
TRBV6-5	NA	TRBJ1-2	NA	CASTGPYGYTF	TGTGCCAGCACAGGGCCCTATGGCTACACCTTC
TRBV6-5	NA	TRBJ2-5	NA	CASSLGVQETQYF	TGTGCCAGCAGTTTAGGGGTCCAAGAGACCCAGTACTTC
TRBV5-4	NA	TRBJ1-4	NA	CASSLAGNEKLFF	TGTGCCAGCAGCTTGGCCGGGAATGAAAAACTGTTTTTT
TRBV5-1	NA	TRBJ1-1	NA	CASRQGTEAFF	TGCGCCAGCCGCCAGGGCACTGAAGCTTTCTTT
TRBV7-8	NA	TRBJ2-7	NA	CASSLVTGSYEQYF	TGTGCCAGCAGCTTAGTAACAGGGTCCTACGAGCAGTACTTC
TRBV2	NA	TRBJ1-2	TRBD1	CASLQGARGYTF	TGTGCCAGCCTACAGGGGGCTCGCGGCTACACCTTC
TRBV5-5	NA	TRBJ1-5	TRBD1	CASSGQDSNQPQHF	TGTGCCAGCAGCGGACAGGATAGCAATCAGCCCCAGCATTTT
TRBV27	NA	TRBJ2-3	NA	CASSLAPSSTDTQYF	TGTGCCAGCAGCCTAGCGCCTTCTAGCACAGATACGCAGTATTTT
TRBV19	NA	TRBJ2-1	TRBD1	CASSDRGADEQFF	TGTGCCAGTAGTGACAGGGGGGCGGATGAGCAGTTCTTC
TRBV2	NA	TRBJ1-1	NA	CASSTRVNTEAFF	TGTGCCAGCAGTACCAGAGTAAACACTGAAGCTTTCTTT
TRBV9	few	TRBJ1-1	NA	CASSVEGAGEAFF	TGTGCCAGCAGCGTTGAGGGAGCAGGGGAAGCTTTCTTT
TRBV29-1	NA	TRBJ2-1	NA	CSVEGLVERSGILNEQFF	TGCAGCGTTGAAGGCCTGGTAGAGCGTAGTGGAATCCTGAATGAGCAGTTCTTC
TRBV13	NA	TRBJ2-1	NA	CASSSTGYNEQFF	TGTGCCAGCAGCTCAACAGGGTACAATGAGCAGTTCTTC
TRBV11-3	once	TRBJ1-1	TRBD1	CASSENGQVGSEAFF	TGTGCCAGCAGCGAAAACGGACAGGTCGGATCTGAAGCTTTCTTT
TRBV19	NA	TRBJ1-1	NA	CASSIGTLMNTEAFF	TGTGCCAGTAGTATAGGCACATTAATGAACACTGAAGCTTTCTTT
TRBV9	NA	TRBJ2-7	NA	CASSVGRGLYEQYF	TGTGCCAGCAGCGTAGGGCGGGGGCTCTACGAGCAGTACTTC
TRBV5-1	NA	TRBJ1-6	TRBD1	CASSLVGQGAQIYSPLHF	TGCGCCAGCAGCTTGGTAGGACAGGGGGCCCAAATTTATTCACCCCTCCACTTT
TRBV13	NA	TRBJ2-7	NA	CASSLGGGNVWGSYEQYF	TGTGCCAGCAGCTTAGGAGGGGGGAACGTGTGGGGCTCCTACGAGCAGTACTTC
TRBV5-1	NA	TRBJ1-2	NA	CASSLVQANYGYTF	TGCGCCAGCAGCTTGGTTCAGGCCAACTATGGCTACACCTTC
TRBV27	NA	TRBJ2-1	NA	CASRNGPAGEQFF	TGTGCCAGCAGAAACGGACCGGCCGGTGAGCAGTTCTTC
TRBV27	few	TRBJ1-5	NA	CASSLSPHQPQHF	TGTGCCAGCAGTTTAAGTCCCCATCAGCCCCAGCATTTT
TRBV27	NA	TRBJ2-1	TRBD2	CASSKPRFSGAHNEQFF	TGTGCCAGCAGCAAACCTCGGTTTAGCGGGGCCCACAATGAGCAGTTCTTC
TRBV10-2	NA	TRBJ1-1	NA	CASRFEQGDTEAFF	TGCGCCAGCAGGTTTGAACAGGGTGACACTGAAGCTTTCTTT